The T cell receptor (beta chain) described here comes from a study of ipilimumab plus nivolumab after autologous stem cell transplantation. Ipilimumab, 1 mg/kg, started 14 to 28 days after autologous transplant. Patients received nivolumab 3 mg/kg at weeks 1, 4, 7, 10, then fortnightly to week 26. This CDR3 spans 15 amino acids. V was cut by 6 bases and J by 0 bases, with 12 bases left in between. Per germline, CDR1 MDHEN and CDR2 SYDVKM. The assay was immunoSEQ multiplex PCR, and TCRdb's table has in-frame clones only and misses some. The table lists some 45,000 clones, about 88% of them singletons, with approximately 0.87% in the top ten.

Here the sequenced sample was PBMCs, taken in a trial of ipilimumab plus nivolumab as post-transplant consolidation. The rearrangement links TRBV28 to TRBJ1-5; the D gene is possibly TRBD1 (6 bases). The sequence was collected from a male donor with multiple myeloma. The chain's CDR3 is CASSPGTYSNQPQHF. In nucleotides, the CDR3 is TGTGCCAGCAGCCCCGGGACATATAGCAATCAGCCCCAGCATTTT.